This TCR beta chain was obtained from a study of cytomegalovirus exposure and HLA in healthy donors. The study, taken as a whole, reports: A later analysis found first-cohort TCR clusters tended to co-occur in the 95 to 150 validation repertoires. Reports described diagnosis of cytomegalovirus status by the classifier as highly specific and sensitive.

The CDR3 consists of 15 residues. V was pared by 0 bases and J by 1 base, with 9 bases between. Per germline, CDR1 SGDLS and CDR2 YYNGEE. The data were produced by immunoSEQ multiplex PCR, yet TCRdb's version contains in-frame clones alone and is incomplete. The table lists some 64,000 clones, 95% to 98% of them singletons. Turning to this clone: Its antigen is undetermined.

The genes are TRBV9 and TRBJ2-3; D call uncertain. The TCR comes from a woman in her late teens or twenties in good health and CMV-seropositive. The sequenced material came from PBMCs. CDR3 in DNA: TGTGCCAGCAGCGTAGACTCGCGGCGCACAGATACGCAGTATTTT. It specifies CASSVDSRRTDTQYF.